The clone carrying this T cell receptor beta chain was found a few times. The antigen remains unidentified. Specified treatment: oral pan-JAK inhibitor, 5-10 mg twice daily. Alopecia areata patients had lesional scalp punch biopsies and peripheral blood taken from them. The data derive from a study of CD8+ T cells in alopecia areata. Findings and limits, study-wide: Clonality was higher in lesional than normal scalp, especially in alopecia totalis/universalis. As there was one nonresponder, how baseline CD8+ expansion relates to response remains uncertain. With patients, TCR sharing proved less clear than in mice, a difference possibly related to HLA.

CDR1 is SQVTM and CDR2 is ANQGSEA in the germline V gene. With 3 bases removed from V and 0 bases from J, the gap between germline ends came to 6 bases. The CDR3 loop spans 12 amino acids. TCR sequencing used cDNA made by reverse transcription of extracted RNA. Here immunoSEQ multiplex PCR was the method, and the copy in TCRdb shows in-frame clones only, minus some. The sample has 90,000 to 150,000 clones; 58% are singletons. This specimen consisted of CD8+ T cells sorted from blood, obtained at week 4, from a patient treated with tofacitinib. This TCR was recovered from a human donor with alopecia areata. The V call is TRBV29-1, the J call TRBJ2-7; D remains ambiguous. The CDR3 spells CSVEYLSYEQYF. CDR3 nucleotide sequence: TGCAGCGTTGAGTACCTCTCCTACGAGCAGTACTTC.